This is a list of T cell receptor beta chains from one sample in a study of beta chain features in type 1 diabetes. Clones were sequenced by immunoSEQ multiplex PCR, and TCRdb holds only the in-frame ones, with some missing. The data show about 900,000 clones, roughly 15% seen once. Source material: naive CD4+ T cells from blood. These receptors all stem from a woman under 30 in good health. CDR3s leave out the opening cysteine and the closing phenylalanine or tryptophan. Size tells how often a clone was seen (once, few, many) or the class of an expanded clone, and some rows leave it out.

size | V | length | CDR3
few | TRBV5-4 | 11 | ASSVNRNYGYT
few | TRBV19 | 14 | ASSRGTGTAKNIQY
- | TRBV2 | 11 | ASSSLPDSGAF
- | TRBV7-2 | 14 | ASSSRTSGSFSEQF
- | TRBV6-1 | 12 | ASSGQGVTETQY
few | TRBV2 | 12 | ASRETGAGDGYT
- | TRBV9 | 14 | ASSPGLAGYTGELF
few | TRBV5-1 | 14 | ASSPAGLAGYNEQF
- | TRBV28 | 10 | ALGGSTDTQY
- | TRBV2 | 12 | ASSVGARNYEQY
many | TRBV4-3 | 12 | ASSHLRQENIQY
few | TRBV7-3 | 13 | ASSQGPVMYNEQF
few | TRBV18 | 12 | ASSPLDGEETQY
- | TRBV9 | 14 | ASSVPRGSRVGRYT
- | TRBV9 | 14 | ASSPYGWEVGNEQY
- | TRBV6-5 | 12 | ASSYTGVNQPQH
- | TRBV18 | 13 | ASSPDGFSYNEQF
few | TRBV19 | 13 | ASSINNRKGTEAF
few | TRBV7-2 | 14 | ASSLVALASYNEQF
once | TRBV19 | 14 | ASRDRRQGPNTEAF
few | TRBV19 | 11 | AGGTRDASEQF
- | TRBV28 | 14 | ASSLNLVMNTGELF
- | TRBV14 | 11 | ASSHDGRYEQY
- | TRBV4-1 | 12 | ASSQTGRVEEQY
- | TRBV5-4 | 9 | ASSQNTEAF
few | TRBV12-5 | 20 | ASGPLHTWEGVFGGWVETQY